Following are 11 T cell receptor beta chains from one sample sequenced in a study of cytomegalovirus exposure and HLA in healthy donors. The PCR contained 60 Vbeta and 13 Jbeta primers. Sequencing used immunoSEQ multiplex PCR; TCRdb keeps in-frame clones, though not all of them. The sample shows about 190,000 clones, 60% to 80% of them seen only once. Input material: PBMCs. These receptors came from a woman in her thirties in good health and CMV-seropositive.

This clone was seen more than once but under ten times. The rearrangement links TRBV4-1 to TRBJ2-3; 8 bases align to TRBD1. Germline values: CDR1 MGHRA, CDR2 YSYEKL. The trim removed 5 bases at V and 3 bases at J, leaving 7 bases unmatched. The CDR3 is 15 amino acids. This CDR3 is CASSAQGARTDTQYF. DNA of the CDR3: TGCGCCAGCAGCGCCCAGGGGGCGAGGACAGATACGCAGTATTTT.

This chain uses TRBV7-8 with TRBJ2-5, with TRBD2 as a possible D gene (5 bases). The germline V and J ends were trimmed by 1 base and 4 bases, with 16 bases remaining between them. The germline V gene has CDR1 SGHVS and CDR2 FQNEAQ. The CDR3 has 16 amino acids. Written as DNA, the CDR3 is TGTGCCAGCAGCTTAGACCGGACTTCTACTCCAGAGACCCAGTACTTC. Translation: CASSLDRTSTPETQYF. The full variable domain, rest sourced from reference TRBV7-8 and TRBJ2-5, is GAGVSQSPRYKVAKRGQDVALRCDPISGHVSLFWYQQALGQGPEFLTYFQNEAQLDKSGLPSDRFFAERPEGSVSTLKIQRTQQEDSAVYLCASSLDRTSTPETQYFGPGTRLLVL.

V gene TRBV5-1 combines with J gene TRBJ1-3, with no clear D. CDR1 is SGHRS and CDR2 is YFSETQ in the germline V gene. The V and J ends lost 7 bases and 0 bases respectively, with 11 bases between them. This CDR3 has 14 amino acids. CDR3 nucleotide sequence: TGCGCCAGCGGCGACGACTACTCTGGAAACACCATATATTTT. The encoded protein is CASGDDYSGNTIYF. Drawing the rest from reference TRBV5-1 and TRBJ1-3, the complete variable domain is KAGVTQTPRYLIKTRGQQVTLSCSPISGHRSVSWYQQTPGQGLQFLFEYFSETQRNKGNFPGRFSGRQFSNSRSEMNVSTLELGDSALYLCASGDDYSGNTIYFGEGSWLTVV.

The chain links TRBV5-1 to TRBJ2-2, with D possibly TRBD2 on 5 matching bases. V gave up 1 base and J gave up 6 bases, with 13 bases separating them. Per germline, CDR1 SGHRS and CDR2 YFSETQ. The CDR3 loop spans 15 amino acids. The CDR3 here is CASSLFGPGSGELFF. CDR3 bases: TGCGCCAGCAGCTTGTTTGGTCCGGGGTCCGGGGAGCTGTTTTTT.

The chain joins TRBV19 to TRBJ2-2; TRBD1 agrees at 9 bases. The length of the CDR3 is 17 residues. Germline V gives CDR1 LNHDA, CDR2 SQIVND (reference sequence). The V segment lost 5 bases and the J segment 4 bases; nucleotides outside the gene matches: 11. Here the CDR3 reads CASSLTRGTGSTGELFF. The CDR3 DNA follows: TGTGCCAGTAGTCTAACCCGCGGGACAGGGAGCACCGGGGAGCTGTTTTTT.

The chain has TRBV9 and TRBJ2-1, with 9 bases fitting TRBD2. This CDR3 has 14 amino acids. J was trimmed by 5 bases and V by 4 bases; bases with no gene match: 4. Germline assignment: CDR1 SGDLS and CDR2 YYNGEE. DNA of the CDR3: TGTGCCAGCAGCCCGACTAGCGGTCACAATGAGCAGTTCTTC. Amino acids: CASSPTSGHNEQFF.

The CDR3 DNA reads TGTGCCAGCAGCCCGGAGCTGATCTATGGCTACACCTTC. Translating it yields CASSPELIYGYTF. This chain links TRBV14 with TRBJ1-2; no clear D gene. Germline lookup yields CDR1 SGHDN and CDR2 FVKESK. Trimming cost V 4 bases and J 4 bases, with 10 bases left between them. This CDR3 region has 13 residues.

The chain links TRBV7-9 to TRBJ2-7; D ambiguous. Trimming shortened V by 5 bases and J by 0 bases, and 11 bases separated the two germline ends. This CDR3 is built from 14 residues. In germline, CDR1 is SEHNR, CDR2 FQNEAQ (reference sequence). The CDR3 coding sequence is TGTGCCAGCAGCCCGTTAACCTACTCCTACGAGCAGTACTTC. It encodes CASSPLTYSYEQYF. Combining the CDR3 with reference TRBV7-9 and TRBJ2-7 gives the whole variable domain DTGVSQNPRHKITKRGQNVTFRCDPISEHNRLYWYRQTLGQGPEFLTYFQNEAQLEKSRLLSDRFSAERPKGSFSTLEIQRTEQGDSAMYLCASSPLTYSYEQYFGPGTRLTVT.

The CDR3 DNA sequence: TGCAGTGCCGAGGGGAGGGAGGAGCAGTACTTC. Translated: CSAEGREEQYF. The V and J genes are TRBV20-1 and TRBJ2-7; 7 bases align to TRBD2. CDR3 size: 11 residues. After removal of 6 bases from V and 7 bases from J, the junction contained 6 bases not matched to a gene. The germline CDR1 and CDR2 sequences are DFQATT and SNEGSKA (reference sequence).

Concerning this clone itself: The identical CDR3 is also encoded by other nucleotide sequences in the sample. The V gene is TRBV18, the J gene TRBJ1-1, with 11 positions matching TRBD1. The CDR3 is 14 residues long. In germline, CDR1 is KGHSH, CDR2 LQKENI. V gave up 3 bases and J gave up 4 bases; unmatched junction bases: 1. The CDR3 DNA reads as TGTGCCAGCTCACCCGGGACAGGGGGCACTGAAGCTTTCTTT. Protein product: CASSPGTGGTEAFF.

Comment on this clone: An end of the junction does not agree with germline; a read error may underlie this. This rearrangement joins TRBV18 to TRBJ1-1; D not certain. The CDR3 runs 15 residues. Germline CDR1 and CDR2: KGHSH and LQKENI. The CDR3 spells CAGSPPARGRTEAFF. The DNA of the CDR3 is TGTGCCGGCTCACCACCGGCTCGGGGTAGAACTGAAGCTTTCTTT.